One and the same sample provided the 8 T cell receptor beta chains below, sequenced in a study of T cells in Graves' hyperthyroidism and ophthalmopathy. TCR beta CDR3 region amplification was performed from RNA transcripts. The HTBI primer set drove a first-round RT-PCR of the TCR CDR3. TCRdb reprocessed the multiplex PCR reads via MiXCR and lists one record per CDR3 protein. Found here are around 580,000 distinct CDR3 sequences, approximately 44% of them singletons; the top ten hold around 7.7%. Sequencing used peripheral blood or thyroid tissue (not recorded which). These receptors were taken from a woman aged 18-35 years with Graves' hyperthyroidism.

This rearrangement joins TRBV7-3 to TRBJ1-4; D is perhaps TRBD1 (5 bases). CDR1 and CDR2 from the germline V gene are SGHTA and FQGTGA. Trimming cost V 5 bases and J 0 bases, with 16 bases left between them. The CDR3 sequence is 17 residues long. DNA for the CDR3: TGTGCCAGCAGCGAAAGGCCAGGGCAGACAACTAATGAAAAACTGTTTTTT. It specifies CASSERPGQTTNEKLFF.

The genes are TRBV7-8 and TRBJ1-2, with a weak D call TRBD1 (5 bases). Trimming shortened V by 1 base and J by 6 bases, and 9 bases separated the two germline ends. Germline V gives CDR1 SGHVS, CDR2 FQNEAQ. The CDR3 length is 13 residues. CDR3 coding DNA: TGTGCCAGCAGCTTAGATGGCAGGGATGGCTACACCTTC. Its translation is CASSLDGRDGYTF.

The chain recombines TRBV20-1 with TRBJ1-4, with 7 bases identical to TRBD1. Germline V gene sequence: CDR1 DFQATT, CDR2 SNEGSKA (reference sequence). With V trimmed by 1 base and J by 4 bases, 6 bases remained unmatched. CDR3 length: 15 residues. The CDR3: CSARVEGQLNEKLFF. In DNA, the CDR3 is TGCAGTGCTAGAGTTGAGGGACAGCTTAATGAAAAACTGTTTTTT.

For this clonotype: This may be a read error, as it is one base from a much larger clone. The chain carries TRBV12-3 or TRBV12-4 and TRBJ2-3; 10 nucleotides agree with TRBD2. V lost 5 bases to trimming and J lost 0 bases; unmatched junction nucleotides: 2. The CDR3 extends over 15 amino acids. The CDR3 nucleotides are TGTGCCAGCAGTGCTAGCGGGAGAAGCACAGATACGCAGTATTTT. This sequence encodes CASSASGRSTDTQYF.

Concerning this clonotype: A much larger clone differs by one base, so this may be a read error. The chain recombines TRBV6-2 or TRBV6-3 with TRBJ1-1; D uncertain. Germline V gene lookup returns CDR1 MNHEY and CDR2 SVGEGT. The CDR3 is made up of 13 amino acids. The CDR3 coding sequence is TGTGCCGGCAGTTATGCCCTCCACACTGAAGCTTTCTTT. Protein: CAGSYALHTEAFF.

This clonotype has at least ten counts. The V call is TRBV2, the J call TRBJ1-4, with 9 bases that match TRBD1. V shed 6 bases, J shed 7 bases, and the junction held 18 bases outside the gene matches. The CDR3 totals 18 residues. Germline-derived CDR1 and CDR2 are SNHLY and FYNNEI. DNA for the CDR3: TGTGCCAGCAGCGAGTGGGGACAGGGAGGGACTAGGTCTGAAAAACTGTTTTTT. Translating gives CASSEWGQGGTRSEKLFF. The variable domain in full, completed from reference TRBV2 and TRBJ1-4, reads EPEVTQTPSHQVTQMGQEVILRCVPISNHLYFYWYRQILGQKVEFLVSFYNNEISEKSEIFDDQFSVERPDGSNFTLKIRSTKLEDSAMYFCASSEWGQGGTRSEKLFFGSGTQLSVL.

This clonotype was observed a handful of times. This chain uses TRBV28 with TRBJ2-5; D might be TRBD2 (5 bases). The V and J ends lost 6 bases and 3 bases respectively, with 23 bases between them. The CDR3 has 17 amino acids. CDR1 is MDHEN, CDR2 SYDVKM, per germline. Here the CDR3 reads CASRVFSGRAHKETQYF. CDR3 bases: TGTGCCAGCAGGGTATTCAGCGGAAGGGCCCATAAAGAGACCCAGTACTTC.

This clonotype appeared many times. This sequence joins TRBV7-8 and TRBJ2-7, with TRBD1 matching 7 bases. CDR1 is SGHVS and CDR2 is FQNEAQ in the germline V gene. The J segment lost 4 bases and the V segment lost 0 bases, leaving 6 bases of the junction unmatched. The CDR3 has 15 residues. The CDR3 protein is CASSLAGTAAYEQYF. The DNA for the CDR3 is TGTGCCAGCAGCTTAGCCGGGACAGCAGCGTACGAGCAGTACTTC.